These 2 T cell receptor beta chains share one sample of origin, sequenced in a study of Ad26.COV2.S vaccination and SARS-CoV-2 variants. As to treatment: about 20 received Ad26.COV2.S at low or high dose, single or two shots; roughly five received placebo; per-sample allocation not given. Day 63 after the first injection of vaccine or placebo was the sampling time. Sequenced by immunoSEQ multiplex PCR; TCRdb stores in-frame clones only, minus some. The sample lists a few hundred thousand clones; more than 80% were seen once. The source was peripheral blood, collected in a trial of Ad26.COV2.S vaccine versus placebo. The receptors were gathered from a person between 18 and 65 years old who received the Ad26.COV2.S COVID-19 vaccine or a placebo.

The genes are TRBV27 and TRBJ1-5, with D possibly being TRBD1 (5 bases). The germline CDR1 and CDR2 sequences are MNHEY and SMNVEV (reference sequence). This CDR3 spans 17 amino acids. V was pared by 2 bases and J by 6 bases, with 20 bases between. CDR3 amino acids: CASSLSYPTGARQPQHF. DNA of the CDR3: TGTGCCAGCAGTTTAAGTTACCCAACAGGAGCACGTCAGCCCCAGCATTTT.

This chain joins TRBV18 and TRBJ2-7; weak D call: TRBD2 (6 bases). There are 15 residues in the CDR3. CDR1 is KGHSH and CDR2 is LQKENI in the germline V gene. Trimming took 2 bases from V and 3 from J, leaving 14 bases between them. DNA for the CDR3: TGTGCCAGCTCACCAGGGACTTTGGGAAACTACGAGCAGTACTTC. Protein: CASSPGTLGNYEQYF.